The rows below give T cell receptor beta chains drawn from one sample of a study of blood T cells in healthy people across ages. TCRdb re-called the 5' RACE reads through MiXCR, storing one row per CDR3 protein. There are hundreds of thousands of distinct CDR3 sequences in the sample; under 30% occur only once, and under 9% lies in the top ten. These sequences were also reported in another study, on T cells of mothers and their children.

Sequences were obtained from blood. The receptors stem from a boy between 10 and 17 years old in good health. Both conserved end residues are part of each CDR3. The D gene is left open where the match is weak. Expanded clones get a size class; other rows say once, few or many, or leave the size out.

d_gene: .; v_gene: TRBV11-2; abundance: few; j_gene: TRBJ1-4; CDR3aa: CASSLQGVSEKLFF; CDR3nt: TGTGCCAGCAGCTTACAGGGAGTGAGTGAAAAACTGTTTTTT
d_gene: .; v_gene: TRBV19; abundance: few; j_gene: TRBJ1-1; CDR3aa: CATSDGLNTEAFF; CDR3nt: TGTGCCACCTCGGACGGCCTGAACACTGAAGCTTTCTTT
d_gene: .; v_gene: TRBV20-1; abundance: .; j_gene: TRBJ2-1; CDR3aa: CSARDRVSGAGYNEQFF; CDR3nt: TGCAGTGCTAGAGATCGGGTATCGGGAGCGGGCTACAATGAGCAGTTCTTC
d_gene: .; v_gene: TRBV12-3/TRBV12-4; abundance: .; j_gene: TRBJ1-3; CDR3aa: CASTPQGMPGNTIYF; CDR3nt: TGTGCCAGCACTCCACAGGGCATGCCTGGAAACACCATATATTTT
d_gene: TRBD2; v_gene: TRBV6-6; abundance: many; j_gene: TRBJ2-7; CDR3aa: CASKSGTSSSEQYF; CDR3nt: TGTGCCAGCAAGTCGGGGACTAGCTCGTCCGAGCAGTACTTC
d_gene: .; v_gene: TRBV20-1; abundance: .; j_gene: TRBJ2-5; CDR3aa: CSARDGQGEETPYF; CDR3nt: TGCAGTGCTAGAGATGGACAAGGTGAAGAGACCCCGTACTTC
d_gene: TRBD2; v_gene: TRBV6-2/TRBV6-3; abundance: few; j_gene: TRBJ2-3; CDR3aa: CASSYLGRADTQYF; CDR3nt: TGTGCCAGCAGTTACCTCGGGAGGGCCGATACGCAGTATTTT
d_gene: TRBD2; v_gene: TRBV13; abundance: .; j_gene: TRBJ2-1; CDR3aa: CASSLYPLAAHNEQFF; CDR3nt: TGTGCCAGCAGCTTATATCCACTAGCGGCCCACAATGAGCAGTTCTTC
d_gene: .; v_gene: TRBV7-8; abundance: few; j_gene: TRBJ1-3; CDR3aa: CASSPRRSSGNTIYF; CDR3nt: TGTGCCAGCAGCCCACGGAGGAGCTCTGGAAACACCATATATTTT
d_gene: TRBD2; v_gene: TRBV12-3/TRBV12-4; abundance: .; j_gene: TRBJ2-3; CDR3aa: CASSLLSGGSADTQYF; CDR3nt: TGTGCCAGCAGTTTACTAAGCGGGGGCAGTGCAGATACGCAGTATTTT
d_gene: TRBD1; v_gene: TRBV4-3; abundance: .; j_gene: TRBJ2-5; CDR3aa: CASSQYRGMQETQYF; CDR3nt: TGCGCCAGCAGCCAATACAGGGGTATGCAAGAGACCCAGTACTTC
d_gene: .; v_gene: TRBV7-9; abundance: .; j_gene: TRBJ2-7; CDR3aa: CASSSYNYEQYF; CDR3nt: TGTGCCAGCAGCTCCTACAACTACGAGCAGTACTTC
d_gene: .; v_gene: TRBV7-2; abundance: .; j_gene: TRBJ2-7; CDR3aa: CASSLESGGGYEQYF; CDR3nt: TGTGCCAGCAGCTTAGAGTCCGGGGGCGGCTACGAGCAGTACTTC
d_gene: TRBD2; v_gene: TRBV6-5; abundance: few; j_gene: TRBJ2-7; CDR3aa: CASSYWGREGAVSSYEQYF; CDR3nt: TGTGCCAGCAGTTACTGGGGTCGGGAGGGCGCGGTTAGCTCCTACGAGCAGTACTTC
d_gene: .; v_gene: TRBV24-1; abundance: few; j_gene: TRBJ2-1; CDR3aa: CATSEGGQSDEQFF; CDR3nt: TGTGCCACCAGTGAGGGAGGACAGAGCGATGAGCAGTTCTTC
d_gene: .; v_gene: TRBV2; abundance: .; j_gene: TRBJ2-6; CDR3aa: CASTQGRLDHLSGANVLTF; CDR3nt: TGTGCCAGCACCCAAGGAAGACTAGACCACCTCTCTGGGGCCAACGTCCTGACTTTC
d_gene: TRBD2; v_gene: TRBV7-3; abundance: .; j_gene: TRBJ2-1; CDR3aa: CTSSILAGDRNEQFF; CDR3nt: TGTACCAGCAGCATATTAGCGGGAGATAGAAATGAGCAGTTCTTC
d_gene: .; v_gene: TRBV20-1; abundance: few; j_gene: TRBJ2-1; CDR3aa: CSANDLYYNEQFF; CDR3nt: TGCAGTGCTAATGACCTTTACTACAATGAGCAGTTCTTC
d_gene: .; v_gene: TRBV7-2; abundance: few; j_gene: TRBJ2-7; CDR3aa: CASSSFGWGERYEQYF; CDR3nt: TGTGCCAGCAGCTCCTTCGGTTGGGGGGAACGCTACGAGCAGTACTTC
d_gene: .; v_gene: TRBV4-3; abundance: .; j_gene: TRBJ2-1; CDR3aa: CASSGQGFREQFF; CDR3nt: TGCGCCAGCAGCGGGCAGGGGTTCCGTGAGCAGTTCTTC
d_gene: .; v_gene: TRBV12-3/TRBV12-4; abundance: few; j_gene: TRBJ1-1; CDR3aa: CASSSFPSEAFF; CDR3nt: TGTGCCAGCAGTTCCTTCCCCTCTGAAGCTTTCTTT
d_gene: .; v_gene: TRBV10-3; abundance: .; j_gene: TRBJ2-1; CDR3aa: CAISESETSYNEQFF; CDR3nt: TGTGCCATCAGTGAGTCGGAAACCTCCTACAATGAGCAGTTCTTC
d_gene: .; v_gene: TRBV27; abundance: few; j_gene: TRBJ2-1; CDR3aa: CASSPGTAIGEQFF; CDR3nt: TGTGCCAGCAGTCCCGGGACTGCTATTGGGGAGCAGTTCTTC
d_gene: .; v_gene: TRBV6-6; abundance: .; j_gene: TRBJ2-5; CDR3aa: CASTPTTGPGTQYF; CDR3nt: TGTGCCAGCACCCCCACGACAGGCCCAGGGACCCAGTACTTC
d_gene: TRBD1; v_gene: TRBV6-5; abundance: few; j_gene: TRBJ2-5; CDR3aa: CASRFTRGQETQYF; CDR3nt: TGTGCCAGCAGGTTTACTAGGGGGCAAGAGACTCAGTACTTC
d_gene: .; v_gene: TRBV29-1; abundance: few; j_gene: TRBJ2-1; CDR3aa: CSVEALAGHSYNEQFF; CDR3nt: TGCAGCGTTGAAGCCCTAGCAGGACACTCCTACAATGAGCAGTTCTTC
d_gene: TRBD2; v_gene: TRBV23-1; abundance: .; j_gene: TRBJ2-7; CDR3aa: CASSPVERGKSYEQYF; CDR3nt: TGCGCCAGCAGTCCAGTAGAGCGGGGGAAGTCCTACGAGCAGTACTTC
d_gene: .; v_gene: TRBV5-1; abundance: .; j_gene: TRBJ2-1; CDR3aa: CASSFAGGQNEQSF; CDR3nt: TGCGCCAGCAGCTTTGCGGGTGGACAAAATGAGCAGTCCTTC
d_gene: TRBD2; v_gene: TRBV10-3; abundance: .; j_gene: TRBJ2-7; CDR3aa: CAISKEPRTRTYEQYF; CDR3nt: TGTGCCATCAGTAAGGAGCCCCGGACTAGGACCTACGAGCAGTACTTC
d_gene: .; v_gene: TRBV28; abundance: few; j_gene: TRBJ2-1; CDR3aa: CASTYRESYNEQFF; CDR3nt: TGTGCCAGCACGTACAGGGAATCCTACAATGAGCAGTTCTTC
d_gene: .; v_gene: TRBV20-1; abundance: few; j_gene: TRBJ2-1; CDR3aa: CSARRAADEQFF; CDR3nt: TGCAGTGCTAGAAGAGCAGCCGATGAGCAGTTCTTC